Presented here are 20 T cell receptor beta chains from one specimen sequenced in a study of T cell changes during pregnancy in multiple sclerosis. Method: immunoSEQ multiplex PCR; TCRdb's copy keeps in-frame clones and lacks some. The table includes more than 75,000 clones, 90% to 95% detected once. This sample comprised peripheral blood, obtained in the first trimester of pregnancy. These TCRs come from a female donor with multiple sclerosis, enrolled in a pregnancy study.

The CDR3 loop is CASSFYRDTEAFF. Here the CDR3 DNA reads TGTGCCAGCAGCTTTTATCGGGACACTGAAGCTTTCTTT. This rearrangement joins TRBV7-2 to TRBJ1-1; no clear D. The germline CDR1 and CDR2 sequences are SGHTA and FQGNSA. Between the trimmed V and J ends, which lost 3 bases and 3 bases, there was a span of 8 bases. The CDR3 has 13 residues.

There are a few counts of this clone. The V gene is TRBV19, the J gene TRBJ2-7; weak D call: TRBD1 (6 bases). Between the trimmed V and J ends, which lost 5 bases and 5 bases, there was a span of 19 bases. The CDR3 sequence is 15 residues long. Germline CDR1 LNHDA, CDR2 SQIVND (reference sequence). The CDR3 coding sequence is TGTGCCAGTAGTCCACTGGGGGCGGGCAGAGACGAGCAGTACTTC. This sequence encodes CASSPLGAGRDEQYF.

Here the CDR3 DNA reads TGTGCCAGCAGCTTGGGCCGCGGGGGGGCGGCTAATGAAAAACTGTTTTTT. It is translated as CASSLGRGGAANEKLFF. J is TRBJ1-4 and V is TRBV7-9, with D maybe TRBD1 (6 bases). V was pared by 3 bases and J by 3 bases, with 17 bases between. The CDR3 totals 17 residues. CDR1 and CDR2 (germline): SEHNR, FQNEAQ (reference sequence). Drawing the rest from reference TRBV7-9 and TRBJ1-4, the complete variable domain is DTGVSQNPRHKITKRGQNVTFRCDPISEHNRLYWYRQTLGQGPEFLTYFQNEAQLEKSRLLSDRFSAERPKGSFSTLEIQRTEQGDSAMYLCASSLGRGGAANEKLFFGSGTQLSVL.

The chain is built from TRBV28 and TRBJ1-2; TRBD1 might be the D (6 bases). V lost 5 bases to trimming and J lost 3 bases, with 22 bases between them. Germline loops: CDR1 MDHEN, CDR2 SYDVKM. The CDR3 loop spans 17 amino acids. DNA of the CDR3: TGTGCCAGCAGTGCGGAACAGGGTGGTTGGCGAGACTATGGCTACACCTTC. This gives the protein CASSAEQGGWRDYGYTF.

Here the CDR3 reads CASSLLQGRTEAFF. The DNA of the CDR3 is TGTGCCAGCAGTTTGCTACAGGGACGGACTGAAGCTTTCTTT. The rearrangement links TRBV27 to TRBJ1-1; D is perhaps TRBD1 (6 bases). Trimming took off 3 bases at V and 5 bases at J, with 13 bases between the two ends. This CDR3 is built from 14 residues. The germline gives CDR1 MNHEY, CDR2 SMNVEV (reference sequence).

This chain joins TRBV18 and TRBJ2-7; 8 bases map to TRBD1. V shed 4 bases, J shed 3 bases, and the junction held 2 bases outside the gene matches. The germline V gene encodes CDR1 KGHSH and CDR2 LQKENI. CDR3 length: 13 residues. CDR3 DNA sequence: TGTGCCAGCTCACGGGACAGGAACTACGAGCAGTACTTC. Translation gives CASSRDRNYEQYF.

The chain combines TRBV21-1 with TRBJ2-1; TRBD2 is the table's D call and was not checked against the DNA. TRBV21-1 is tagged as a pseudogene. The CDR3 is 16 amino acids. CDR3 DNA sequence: TGTGCCAGCAGCACTCATCTAGCGGGGGGCCACAATGAGCAGTTCTTC. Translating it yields CASSTHLAGGHNEQFF.

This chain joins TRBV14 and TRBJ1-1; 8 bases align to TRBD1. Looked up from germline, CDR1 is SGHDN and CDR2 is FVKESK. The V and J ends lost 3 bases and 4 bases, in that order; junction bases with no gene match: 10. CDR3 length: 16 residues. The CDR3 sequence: CASSHNQGAVVTEAFF. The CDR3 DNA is TGTGCCAGCAGCCATAATCAGGGGGCCGTAGTCACTGAAGCTTTCTTT.

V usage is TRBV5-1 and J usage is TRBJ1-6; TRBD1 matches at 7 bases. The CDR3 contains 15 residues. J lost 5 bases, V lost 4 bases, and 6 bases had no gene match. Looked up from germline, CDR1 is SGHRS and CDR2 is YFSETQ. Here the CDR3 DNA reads TGCGCCAGCAGCGCCGACAGGGTAAATAATTCACCCCTCCACTTT. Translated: CASSADRVNNSPLHF.

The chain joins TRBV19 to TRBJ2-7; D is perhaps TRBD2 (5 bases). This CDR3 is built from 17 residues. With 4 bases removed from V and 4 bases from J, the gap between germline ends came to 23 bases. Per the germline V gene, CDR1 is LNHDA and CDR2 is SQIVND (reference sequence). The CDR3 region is CASSTRPGEWVPYEQYF. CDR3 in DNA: TGTGCCAGTAGTACCCGACCCGGGGAGTGGGTCCCATACGAGCAGTACTTC.

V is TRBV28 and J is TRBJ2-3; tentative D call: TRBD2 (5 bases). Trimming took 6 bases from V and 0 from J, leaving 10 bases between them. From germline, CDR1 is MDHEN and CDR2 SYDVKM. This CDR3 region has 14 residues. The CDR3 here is CASSPGGSTDTQYF. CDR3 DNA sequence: TGTGCCAGCAGCCCCGGAGGTAGCACAGATACGCAGTATTTT.

CDR3 region: CASSQAGRELFF. The DNA of the CDR3 is TGCGCCAGCAGCCAAGCGGGAAGGGAGCTGTTTTTT. This chain joins TRBV4-1 and TRBJ2-2, with D maybe TRBD2 (5 bases). V lost 1 base and J lost 9, with 6 bases in between. Germline V gene lookup returns CDR1 MGHRA and CDR2 YSYEKL. The CDR3 covers 12 residues.

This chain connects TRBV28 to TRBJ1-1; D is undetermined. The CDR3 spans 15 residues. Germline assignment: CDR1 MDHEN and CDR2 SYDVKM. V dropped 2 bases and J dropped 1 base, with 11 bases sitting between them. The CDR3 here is CASSLTQGRNTEAFF. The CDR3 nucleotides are TGTGCCAGCAGTTTAACCCAAGGGAGGAACACTGAAGCTTTCTTT.

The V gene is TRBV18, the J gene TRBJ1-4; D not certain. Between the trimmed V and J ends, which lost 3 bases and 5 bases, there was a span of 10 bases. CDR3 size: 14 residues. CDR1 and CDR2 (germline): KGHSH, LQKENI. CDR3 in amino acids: CASSPTGRNEKLFF. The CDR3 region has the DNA TGTGCCAGCTCACCTACGGGGAGAAATGAAAAACTGTTTTTT.

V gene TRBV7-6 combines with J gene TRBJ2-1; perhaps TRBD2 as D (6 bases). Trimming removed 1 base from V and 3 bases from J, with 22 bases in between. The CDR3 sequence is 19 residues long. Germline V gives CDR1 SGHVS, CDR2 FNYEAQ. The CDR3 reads CASSLVDSGQLRVYNEQFF. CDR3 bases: TGTGCCAGCAGCTTAGTGGATAGCGGCCAACTACGGGTCTACAATGAGCAGTTCTTC.

The CDR3 sequence is CASLKGPNTEAFF. The CDR3 DNA sequence: TGCGCCAGCCTCAAGGGGCCGAACACTGAAGCTTTCTTT. This sequence joins TRBV23-1 and TRBJ1-1; a possible D gene is TRBD1 (5 bases). TRBV23-1 is labeled an ORF, and its function is uncertain. The V and J ends lost 8 bases and 1 base respectively, with 11 bases between them. The CDR3 is 13 amino acids.

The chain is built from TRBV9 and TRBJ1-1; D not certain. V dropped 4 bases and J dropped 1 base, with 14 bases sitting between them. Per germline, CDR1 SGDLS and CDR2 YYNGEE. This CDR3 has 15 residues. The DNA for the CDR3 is TGTGCCAGCAGCCCAACGACATCCACGAACACTGAAGCTTTCTTT. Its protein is CASSPTTSTNTEAFF.

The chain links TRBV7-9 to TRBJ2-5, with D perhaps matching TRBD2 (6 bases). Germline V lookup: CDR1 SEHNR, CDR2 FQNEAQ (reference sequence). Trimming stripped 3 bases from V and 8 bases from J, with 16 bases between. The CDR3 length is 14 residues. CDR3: CASSFRDFSSTQYF. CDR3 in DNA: TGTGCCAGCAGCTTCCGGGACTTCTCCTCCACCCAGTACTTC.

CDR3 amino acids: CASSLGPGWTEAFF. For the CDR3, the DNA is TGTGCCAGCAGTTTAGGGCCAGGGTGGACTGAAGCTTTCTTT. The rearrangement links TRBV27 to TRBJ1-1; TRBD1 might be the D (5 bases). Germline assignment: CDR1 MNHEY and CDR2 SMNVEV (reference sequence). The CDR3 has 14 amino acids. V was pared by 2 bases and J by 5 bases, with 12 bases between.

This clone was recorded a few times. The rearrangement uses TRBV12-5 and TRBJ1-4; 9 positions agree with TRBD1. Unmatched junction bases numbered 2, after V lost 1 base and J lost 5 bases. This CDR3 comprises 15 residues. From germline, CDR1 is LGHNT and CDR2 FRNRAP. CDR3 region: CASGLGDRENEKLFF. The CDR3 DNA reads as TGTGCTAGTGGTTTGGGGGACAGGGAAAATGAAAAACTGTTTTTT.